This TCR beta chain was captured by sequencing in a study of cytomegalovirus exposure and HLA in healthy donors (TCRdb year 2017). About the full investigation: A later analysis indicated that the roughly 130 validation repertoires were generated on the platform also employed for the approximately 670 repertoires of the first cohort. The aim of the study was to test whether cataloging public T cell receptors could identify signatures of past pathogen exposure. To predict cytomegalovirus infection status, the study brought together high-throughput TCR immunosequencing, statistical association of individual TCRs with disease status, and machine learning. A separate validation cohort of 90 to 150 different subjects was used in addition to the 666-subject first cohort. Paper-wide results and their limitations: Across donors, most TCR sequences were observed very rarely, whereas some public TCRs were present in many individuals. All 120 or so repertoires were used to score co-occurrence in the validation cohort in a later analysis, because that analysis had no HLA typing for the cohort. The classifier was reported to diagnose cytomegalovirus status with high specificity and sensitivity in both the original cohort and the validation cohort. Three of the identified cytomegalovirus-associated TCR beta chains were confirmed in vitro to be specific for cytomegalovirus antigens. In the study, about 150 TCR beta chains were listed as associated with cytomegalovirus. It was suggested by the authors that the approach could potentially be generalized to other disease states and immunological phenotypes. Subsequent analysis determined that TCRs grouped into clusters in the first cohort also showed a tendency toward co-occurrence across the 90 to 150 validation repertoires, and 94% of cluster scores exceeded 0.

The library was obtained by the immunoSEQ multiplex PCR assay. As for how the authors treated the data: A statistical classification framework was developed to diagnose cytomegalovirus status using the catalog of TCR beta chain sequences. TCRdb carries this immuneACCESS record with in-frame sequences only. Its versions omit some clonotypes, under half of them owing to an unresolved V gene in the studies checked, with the rest unexplained. The V and J calls and clone size were taken over from that table, and D and trimming were inferred from the DNA. The sample has tens of thousands of clones on record, less than 90% of them singletons. About 12% of the sample is in the top ten clones. Separate from the roughly 650-subject first cohort, the validation cohort of about 130 subjects was the group to which the donors belonged. To note about this clone: Its antigen is still unknown. The input lacks base qualities; no much larger clone sits a single base away.

What was sequenced was PBMCs. This receptor was taken from a woman younger than 35 in good health and CMV-seropositive.

The CDR3 in this case is CASSSLGDRGSYEQYF. The sequenced DNA: TGTGCCAGCAGTTCCTTGGGGGACAGGGGTTCCTACGAGCAGTACTTC. The chain links TRBV28 with TRBJ2-7, and TRBD1 aligns with 10 junction nucleotides. Per the germline V gene, MDHEN is the CDR1 and SYDVKM is the CDR2. Ends trimmed: V by 4 bases, J by 1 base; bases unmatched to a gene: 7. Spanning cysteine to phenylalanine, the CDR3 consists of 16 amino acids. The kept DNA is CDR3 alone, 48 bases in frame from the first base.